What follows describes a single T cell receptor beta chain. Its target is unknown. Expressed TCRB transcripts were sequenced because the entire RNA isolate underwent reverse transcription. Measured with immunoSEQ multiplex PCR; TCRdb has only the in-frame clones, and not every one. The data contain fewer than 150,000 clones, 6.9% of them singletons. Per germline, CDR1 SGDLS and CDR2 YYNGEE. The CDR3 is 14 amino acids. Trimming took 0 bases from V and 2 from J, leaving 8 bases between them. The data were obtained in a study of beta chain features in type 1 diabetes. Study-wide results and caveats: A cDNA-based sequencing approach could over-represent cells with high TCR expression. Type 1 diabetes patients had moderately but significantly shorter TCRB CDR3s in all four CD4+ subsets. In the patient group, naive, central memory and Treg TCRB repertoires seemed more alike than in the healthy donor group.

The chain links TRBV9 to TRBJ2-5, with D perhaps matching TRBD1 (5 bases). This TCR was recovered from a woman aged 30 to 39 in good health. The sequenced material came from central memory CD4+ T cells from blood. The CDR3 coding sequence is TGTGCCAGCAGCGTAGCGGCAGGGCAAGAGACCCAGTACTTC. Translation: CASSVAAGQETQYF.